This T cell receptor (beta chain) was captured in a study of metastatic and nonmetastatic thyroid tumors. Study overall: Repertoires from blood and tumor or nodule tissue of malignant and benign thyroid patients were compared.

V was trimmed by 6 bases and J by 2 bases, leaving 15 bases between them. Germline V gene sequence: CDR1 DFQATT, CDR2 SNEGSKA (reference sequence). There are 14 residues in the CDR3. Authors' analysis steps: What underpinned the distant-metastasis classifier for papillary thyroid cancer was the set of CDR3 differences across clinicopathological groups. TCRdb re-processed the PCR reads through MiXCR. TCRdb assigned the V and J calls; the authors' analysis was not used. The repertoire has about 39,000 clones, 15% to 20% of them found once; the top ten carry around 19%. Thyroid surgery had not been preceded by any treatment in any patient. This clone was recorded at least ten times. Its specificity is unknown. Other DNA sequences in the same sample also yield this CDR3. Whole-study findings and limits: Malignant thyroid tumors reportedly had TCR beta diversity that was significantly higher than in benign nodules, in blood and tumor.

This sequence joins TRBV20-1 and TRBJ2-3; D may be TRBD1 or TRBD2 (6 bases each). The sequencing input was blood. This clonotype originated in a female donor with papillary thyroid cancer or a benign thyroid nodule (not recorded which). Some clones in this sample may be carry-over from other donors' samples. CDR3: CSASTGTSTDTQYF. The CDR3 coding sequence is TGCAGTGCCTCCACAGGGACTTCCACAGATACGCAGTATTTT.